This T cell receptor (beta chain) was retrieved from a study of post-analysis software for immune sequencing data. Study-wide context: Both relapsing-remitting and secondary progressive multiple sclerosis featured among the disease courses, as did progressive-relapsing multiple sclerosis. Study-wide results and caveats: Samples made in the same batch grouped tightly together by F measure.

Each TCR beta cDNA library carried unique molecular identifiers. T cells, roughly 1 to 10 million of them, yielded some 500,000 cDNA molecules. Each CDR3 protein is one row after TCRdb ran MiXCR on the PCR reads. The sample holds a few hundred thousand distinct CDR3 sequences, around 33% seen once. The table lists this clonotype with a few counts. Its antigen remains unidentified. Source material: blood. The clonotype originates from a girl under 18 with multiple sclerosis.

The DNA for the CDR3 is TGCGCCAGCAGCTACCGGGACAGATCGCAAGAGACCCAGTACTTC. It specifies CASSYRDRSQETQYF. The V call is TRBV5-1, the J call TRBJ2-5; 7 nucleotides agree with TRBD1. The CDR3 consists of 15 residues. Germline V gives CDR1 SGHRS, CDR2 YFSETQ. After removal of 3 bases from V and 2 bases from J, the junction contained 7 bases not matched to a gene. Drawing the rest from reference TRBV5-1 and TRBJ2-5, the complete variable domain is KAGVTQTPRYLIKTRGQQVTLSCSPISGHRSVSWYQQTPGQGLQFLFEYFSETQRNKGNFPGRFSGRQFSNSRSEMNVSTLELGDSALYLCASSYRDRSQETQYFGPGTRLLVL.